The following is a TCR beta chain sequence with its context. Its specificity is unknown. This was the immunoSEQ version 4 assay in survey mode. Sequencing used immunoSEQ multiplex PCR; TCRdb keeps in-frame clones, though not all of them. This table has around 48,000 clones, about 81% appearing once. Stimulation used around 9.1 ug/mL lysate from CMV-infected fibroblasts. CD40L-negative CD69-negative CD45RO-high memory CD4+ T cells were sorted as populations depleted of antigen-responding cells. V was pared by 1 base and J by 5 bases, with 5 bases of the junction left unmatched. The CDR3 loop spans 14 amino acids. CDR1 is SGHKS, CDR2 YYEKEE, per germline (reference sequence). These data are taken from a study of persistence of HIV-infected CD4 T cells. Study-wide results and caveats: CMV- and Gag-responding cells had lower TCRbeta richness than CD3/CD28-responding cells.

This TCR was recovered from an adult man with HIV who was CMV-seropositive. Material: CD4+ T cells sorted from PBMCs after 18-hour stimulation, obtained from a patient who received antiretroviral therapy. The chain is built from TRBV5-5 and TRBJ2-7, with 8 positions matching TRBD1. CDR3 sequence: CASSLRDRGHEQYF. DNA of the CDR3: TGTGCCAGCAGCTTGAGAGACAGGGGCCACGAGCAGTACTTC.